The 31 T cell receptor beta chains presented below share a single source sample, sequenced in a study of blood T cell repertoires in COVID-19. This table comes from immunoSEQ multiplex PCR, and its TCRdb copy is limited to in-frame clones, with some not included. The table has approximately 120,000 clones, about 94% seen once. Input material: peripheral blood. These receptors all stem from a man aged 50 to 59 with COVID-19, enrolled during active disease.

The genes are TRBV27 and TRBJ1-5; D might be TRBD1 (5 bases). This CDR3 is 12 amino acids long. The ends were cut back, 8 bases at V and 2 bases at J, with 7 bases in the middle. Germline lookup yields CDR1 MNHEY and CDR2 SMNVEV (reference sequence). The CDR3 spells CASGTGNQPQHF. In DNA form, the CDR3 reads TGTGCCAGCGGGACTGGCAATCAGCCCCAGCATTTT.

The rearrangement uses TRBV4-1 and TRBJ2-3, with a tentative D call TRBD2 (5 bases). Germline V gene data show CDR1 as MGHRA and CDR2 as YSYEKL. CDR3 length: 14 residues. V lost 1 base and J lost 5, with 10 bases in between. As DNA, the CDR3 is TGCGCCAGCAGCCAAGCGGGATCGGGAGATACGCAGTATTTT. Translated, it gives CASSQAGSGDTQYF.

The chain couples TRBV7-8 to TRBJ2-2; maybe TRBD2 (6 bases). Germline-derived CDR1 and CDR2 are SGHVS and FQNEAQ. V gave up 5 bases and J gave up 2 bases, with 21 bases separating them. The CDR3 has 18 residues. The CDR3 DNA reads TGTGCCAGCAGCCCTCCCCCGGGGGTGCGGGAAAACACCGGGGAGCTGTTTTTT. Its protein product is CASSPPPGVRENTGELFF.

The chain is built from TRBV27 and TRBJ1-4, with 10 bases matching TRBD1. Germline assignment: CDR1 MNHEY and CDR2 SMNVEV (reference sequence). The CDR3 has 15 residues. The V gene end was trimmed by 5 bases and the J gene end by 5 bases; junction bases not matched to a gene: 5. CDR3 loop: CASSSPGQGNEKLFF. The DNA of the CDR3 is TGTGCCAGCAGTAGCCCGGGACAGGGGAATGAAAAACTGTTTTTT.

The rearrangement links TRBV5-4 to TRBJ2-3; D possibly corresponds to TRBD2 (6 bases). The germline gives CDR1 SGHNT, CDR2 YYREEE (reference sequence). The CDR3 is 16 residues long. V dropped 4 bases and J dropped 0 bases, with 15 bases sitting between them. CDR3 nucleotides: TGTGCCAGCAGCCCGTCGAAGAGCGGGAGCACAGATACGCAGTATTTT. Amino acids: CASSPSKSGSTDTQYF.

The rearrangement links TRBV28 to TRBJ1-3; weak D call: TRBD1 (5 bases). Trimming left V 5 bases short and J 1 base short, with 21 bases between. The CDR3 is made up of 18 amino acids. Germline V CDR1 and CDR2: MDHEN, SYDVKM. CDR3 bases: TGTGCCAGCAGTCCTTATGGGGAGGGTAGGGGATCTGGAAACACCATATATTTT. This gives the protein CASSPYGEGRGSGNTIYF.

CDR3 DNA: TGCGCCAGCAGCTTGACTAGCGGGAACACCGGGGAGCTGTTTTTT. Protein product: CASSLTSGNTGELFF. The genes are TRBV5-1 and TRBJ2-2; 8 bases are a match to TRBD2. Trimming took 1 base from V and 1 from J; bases not matched to a gene: 0. The CDR3 is 15 residues long. Germline CDR1 SGHRS, CDR2 YFSETQ.

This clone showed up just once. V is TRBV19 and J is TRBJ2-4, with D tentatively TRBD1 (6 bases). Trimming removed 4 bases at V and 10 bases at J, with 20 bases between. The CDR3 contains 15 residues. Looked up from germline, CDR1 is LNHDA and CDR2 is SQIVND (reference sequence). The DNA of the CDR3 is TGTGCCAGTAGTAGTGTGGTACAGGGATCCTTAATTCAGTACTTC. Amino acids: CASSSVVQGSLIQYF. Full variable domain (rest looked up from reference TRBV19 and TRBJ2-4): DGGITQSPKYLFRKEGQNVTLSCEQNLNHDAMYWYRQDPGQGLRLIYYSQIVNDFQKGDIAEGYSVSREKKESFPLTVTSAQKNPTAFYLCASSSVVQGSLIQYFGAGTRLSVL.

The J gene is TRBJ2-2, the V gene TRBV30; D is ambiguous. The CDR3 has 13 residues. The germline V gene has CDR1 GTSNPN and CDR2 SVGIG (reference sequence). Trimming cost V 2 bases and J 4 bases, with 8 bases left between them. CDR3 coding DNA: TGTGCCTGGAGTCCATCGGGCACCGGGGAGCTGTTTTTT. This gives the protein CAWSPSGTGELFF.

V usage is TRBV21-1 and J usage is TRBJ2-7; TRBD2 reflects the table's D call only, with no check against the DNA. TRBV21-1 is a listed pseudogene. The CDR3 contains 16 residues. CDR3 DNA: TGTGCCAGCAGCAACAGGCGACTAGCGGGACCCCTCGGGCAGTACTTC. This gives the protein CASSNRRLAGPLGQYF.

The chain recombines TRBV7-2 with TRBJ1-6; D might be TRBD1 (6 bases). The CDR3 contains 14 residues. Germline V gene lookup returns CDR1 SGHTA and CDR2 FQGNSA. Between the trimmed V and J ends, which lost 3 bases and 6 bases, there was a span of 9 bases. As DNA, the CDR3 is TGTGCCAGCAGCTTTGGGGGGGCTAATTCACCCCTCCACTTT. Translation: CASSFGGANSPLHF. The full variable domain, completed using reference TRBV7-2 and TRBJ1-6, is GAGVSQSPSNKVTEKGKDVELRCDPISGHTALYWYRQSLGQGLEFLIYFQGNSAPDKSGLPSDRFSAERTGGSVSTLTIQRTQQEDSAVYLCASSFGGANSPLHFGNGTRLTVT.

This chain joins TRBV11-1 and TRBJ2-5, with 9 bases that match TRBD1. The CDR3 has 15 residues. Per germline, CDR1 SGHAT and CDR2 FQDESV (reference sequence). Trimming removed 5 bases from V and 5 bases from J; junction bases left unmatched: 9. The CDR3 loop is CASSPRTGVEETQYF. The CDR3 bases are TGTGCCAGCAGCCCCCGGACAGGGGTCGAGGAGACCCAGTACTTC.

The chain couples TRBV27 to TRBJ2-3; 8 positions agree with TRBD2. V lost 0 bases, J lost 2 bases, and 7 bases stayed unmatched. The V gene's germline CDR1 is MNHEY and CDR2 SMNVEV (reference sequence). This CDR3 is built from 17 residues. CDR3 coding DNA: TGTGCCAGCAGTTTATCGGGTAGCGGGACCTTCACAGATACGCAGTATTTT. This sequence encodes CASSLSGSGTFTDTQYF.

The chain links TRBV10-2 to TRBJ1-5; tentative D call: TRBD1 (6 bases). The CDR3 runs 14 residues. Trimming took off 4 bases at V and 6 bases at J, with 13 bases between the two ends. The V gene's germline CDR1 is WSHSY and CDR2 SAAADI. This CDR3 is CASSAAGARQPQHF. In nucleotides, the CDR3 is TGCGCCAGCAGTGCAGCGGGGGCGCGTCAGCCCCAGCATTTT.

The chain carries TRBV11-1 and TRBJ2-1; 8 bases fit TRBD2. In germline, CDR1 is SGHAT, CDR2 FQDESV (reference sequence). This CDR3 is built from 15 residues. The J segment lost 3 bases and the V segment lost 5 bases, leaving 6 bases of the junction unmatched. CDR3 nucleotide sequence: TGTGCCAGCAGCCCGCGGACTAGCAGCTACAATGAGCAGTTCTTC. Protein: CASSPRTSSYNEQFF.

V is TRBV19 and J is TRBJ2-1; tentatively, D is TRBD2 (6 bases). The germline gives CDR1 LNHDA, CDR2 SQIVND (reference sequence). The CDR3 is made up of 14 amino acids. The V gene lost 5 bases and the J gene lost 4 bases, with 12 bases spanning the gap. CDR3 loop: CASSPEGTYNEQFF. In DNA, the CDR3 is TGTGCCAGTAGTCCTGAAGGGACTTACAATGAGCAGTTCTTC.

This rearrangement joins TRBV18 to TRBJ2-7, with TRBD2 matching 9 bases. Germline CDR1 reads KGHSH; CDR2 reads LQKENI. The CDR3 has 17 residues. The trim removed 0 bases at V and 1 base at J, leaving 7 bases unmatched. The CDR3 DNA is TGTGCCAGCTCACCACCGGCGGGAGGGCCATCATCCTACGAGCAGTACTTC. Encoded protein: CASSPPAGGPSSYEQYF.

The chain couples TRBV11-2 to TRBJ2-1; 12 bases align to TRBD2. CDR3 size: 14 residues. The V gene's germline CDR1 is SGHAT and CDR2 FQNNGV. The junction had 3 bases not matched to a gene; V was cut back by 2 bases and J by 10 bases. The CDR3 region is CASSLNLAGGEQFF. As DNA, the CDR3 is TGTGCCAGCAGCTTAAATCTAGCGGGAGGGGAGCAGTTCTTC.

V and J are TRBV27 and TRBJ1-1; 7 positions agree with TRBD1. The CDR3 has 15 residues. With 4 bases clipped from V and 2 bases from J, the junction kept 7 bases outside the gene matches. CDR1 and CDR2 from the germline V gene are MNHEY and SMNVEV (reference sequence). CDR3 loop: CASSWDSGSNTEAFF. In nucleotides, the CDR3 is TGTGCCAGCAGTTGGGACAGCGGGTCAAACACTGAAGCTTTCTTT.

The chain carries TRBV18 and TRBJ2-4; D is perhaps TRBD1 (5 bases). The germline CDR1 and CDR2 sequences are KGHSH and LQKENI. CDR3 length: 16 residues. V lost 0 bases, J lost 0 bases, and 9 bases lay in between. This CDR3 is CASSPPGQVAKNIQYF. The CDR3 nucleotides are TGTGCCAGCTCACCACCGGGGCAGGTAGCCAAAAACATTCAGTACTTC.

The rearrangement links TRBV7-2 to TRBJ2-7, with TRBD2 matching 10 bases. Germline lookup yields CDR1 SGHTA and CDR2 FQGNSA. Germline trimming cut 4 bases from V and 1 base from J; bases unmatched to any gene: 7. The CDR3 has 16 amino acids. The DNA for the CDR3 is TGTGCCAGCAGCTCCCCGGGACTAGCGTTGTCCTACGAGCAGTACTTC. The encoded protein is CASSSPGLALSYEQYF.

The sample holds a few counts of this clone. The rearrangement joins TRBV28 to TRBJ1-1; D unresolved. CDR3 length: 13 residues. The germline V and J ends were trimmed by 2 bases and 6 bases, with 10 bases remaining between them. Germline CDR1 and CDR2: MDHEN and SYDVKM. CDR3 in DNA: TGTGCCAGCAGTTTACTGAGCGGCGCTGAAGCTTTCTTT. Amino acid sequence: CASSLLSGAEAFF.

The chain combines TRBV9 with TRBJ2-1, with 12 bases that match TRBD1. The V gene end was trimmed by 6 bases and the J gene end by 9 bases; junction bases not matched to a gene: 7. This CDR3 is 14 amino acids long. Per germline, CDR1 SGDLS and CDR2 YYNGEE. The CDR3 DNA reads TGTGCCAGCATGGGACAGGGGGCTGGGGGTGAGCAGTTCTTC. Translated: CASMGQGAGGEQFF.

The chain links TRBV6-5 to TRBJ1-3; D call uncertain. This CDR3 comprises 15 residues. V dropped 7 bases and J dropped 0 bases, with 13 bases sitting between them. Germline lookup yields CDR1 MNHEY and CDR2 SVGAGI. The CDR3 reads CASTVSISSGNTIYF. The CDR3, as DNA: TGTGCCAGCACCGTATCGATCAGCTCTGGAAACACCATATATTTT.

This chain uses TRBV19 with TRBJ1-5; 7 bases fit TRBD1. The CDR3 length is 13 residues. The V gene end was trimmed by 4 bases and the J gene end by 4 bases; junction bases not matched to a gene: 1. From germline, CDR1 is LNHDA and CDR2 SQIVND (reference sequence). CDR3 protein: CASSSRGNQPQHF. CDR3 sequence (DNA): TGTGCCAGTAGTAGCAGGGGGAATCAGCCCCAGCATTTT.

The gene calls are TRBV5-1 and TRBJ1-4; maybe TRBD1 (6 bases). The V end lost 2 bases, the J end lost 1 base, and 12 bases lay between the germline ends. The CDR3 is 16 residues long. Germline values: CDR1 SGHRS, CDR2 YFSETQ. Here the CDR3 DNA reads TGCGCCAGCAGCTTTGCAGGGGCGGGAACTAATGAAAAACTGTTTTTT. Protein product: CASSFAGAGTNEKLFF.

The CDR3 nucleotides are TGTGCCATCAGTGGTAGGCTAGCGGGAGAGAGGAGTACCGGGGAGCTGTTTTTT. Protein sequence: CAISGRLAGERSTGELFF. The genes are TRBV10-3 and TRBJ2-2, with 10 positions matching TRBD2. The V gene end was trimmed by 4 bases and the J gene end by 5 bases; junction bases not matched to a gene: 13. The germline gives CDR1 ENHRY, CDR2 SYGVKD. CDR3 size: 18 residues.

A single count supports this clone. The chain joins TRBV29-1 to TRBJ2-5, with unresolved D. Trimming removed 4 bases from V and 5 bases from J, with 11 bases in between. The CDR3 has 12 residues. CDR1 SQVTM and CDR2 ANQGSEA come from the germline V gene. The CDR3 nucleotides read TGCAGCGTTGTTCCGGGTCGGGAGACCCAGTACTTC. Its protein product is CSVVPGRETQYF.

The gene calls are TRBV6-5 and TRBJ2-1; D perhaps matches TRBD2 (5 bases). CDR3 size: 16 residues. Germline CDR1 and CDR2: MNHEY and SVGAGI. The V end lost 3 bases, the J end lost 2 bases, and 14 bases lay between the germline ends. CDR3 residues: CASSYGRASPYNEQFF. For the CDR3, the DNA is TGTGCCAGCAGTTATGGGAGAGCCAGCCCCTACAATGAGCAGTTCTTC.

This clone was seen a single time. CDR3 amino acids: CASSSGATNEKLFF. The CDR3, as DNA: TGTGCCAGCAGCTCCGGAGCAACTAATGAAAAACTGTTTTTT. The V call is TRBV11-3, the J call TRBJ1-4; D remains unclear. Germline assignment: CDR1 SGHNT and CDR2 YENEEA. Trimming stripped 4 bases from V and 0 bases from J, with 6 bases between. The CDR3 spans 14 residues.

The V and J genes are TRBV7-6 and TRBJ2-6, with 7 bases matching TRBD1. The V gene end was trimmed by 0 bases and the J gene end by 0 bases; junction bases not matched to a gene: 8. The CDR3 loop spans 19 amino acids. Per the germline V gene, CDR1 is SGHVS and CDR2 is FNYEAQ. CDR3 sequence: CASSLARTGPLSGANVLTF. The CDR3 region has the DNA TGTGCCAGCAGCTTAGCGAGGACAGGCCCTCTCTCTGGGGCCAACGTCCTGACTTTC.